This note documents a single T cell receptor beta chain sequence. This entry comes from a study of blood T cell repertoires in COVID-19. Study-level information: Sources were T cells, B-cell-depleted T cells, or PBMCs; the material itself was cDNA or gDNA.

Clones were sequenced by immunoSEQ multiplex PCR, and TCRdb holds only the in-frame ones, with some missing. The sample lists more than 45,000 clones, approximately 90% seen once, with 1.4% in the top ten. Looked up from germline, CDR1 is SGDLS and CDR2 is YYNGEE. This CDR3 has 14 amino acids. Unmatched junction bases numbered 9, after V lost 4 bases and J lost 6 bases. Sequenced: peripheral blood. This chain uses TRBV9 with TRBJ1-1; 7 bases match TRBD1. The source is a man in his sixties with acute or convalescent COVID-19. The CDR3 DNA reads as TGTGCCAGCAGCATCTCGGACAGGAGGGCTGAAGCTTTCTTT. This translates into CASSISDRRAEAFF. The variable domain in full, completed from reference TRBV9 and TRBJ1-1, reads DSGVTQTPKHLITATGQRVTLRCSPRSGDLSVYWYQQSLDQGLQFLIQYYNGEERAKGNILERFSAQQFPDLHSELNLSSLELGDSALYFCASSISDRRAEAFFGQGTRLTVV.